This T cell receptor beta chain was profiled in a study of blood T cell repertoires in COVID-19. Overall study: Whether acute or convalescent, the COVID-19 samples came from the United States, Italy and Spain. Sources were T cells, B-cell-depleted T cells, or PBMCs; the material itself was cDNA or gDNA.

CDR1 is ENHRY, CDR2 SYGVKD, per germline. V shed 4 bases and J shed 1 base, with 11 bases lying between them. This CDR3 is built from 15 residues. The authors' processing: Amplification with reference gene primers provided the estimates of nucleated cell counts. Sequencing was performed with immunoSEQ multiplex PCR; in TCRdb, only in-frame clones are kept and a portion is missing. V and J calls plus clone size are reproduced from that table; the DNA served to infer D and trimming. The top ten hold about 25% of the sample, which has some 200,000 clones, about 75% seen once. Sequencing used peripheral blood. This sequence joins TRBV10-3 and TRBJ1-3, with D possibly TRBD1 on 6 matching bases. The origin of this receptor is a woman in her 70s with acute or convalescent COVID-19. This CDR3 reads CAISVGRGSGNTIYF. The CDR3, as DNA: TGTGCCATCAGTGTGGGCAGGGGATCTGGAAACACCATATATTTT.